The entry below gives a single T cell receptor (beta chain) sequence along with its context. The table lists this clone with a count of one. Which antigen it targets is not known. Base qualities are missing; no much larger clone stands one base away. To sequence the TCRbeta CDR3 region, genomic DNA was isolated from the sorted cells. The immunoSEQ Assay was used to sequence the TCRbeta CDR3 regions. In its TCRdb copy, this immuneACCESS table keeps in-frame sequences only and misses some clones. Where compared with another copy, unresolved V genes explain less than half of these, and the others have no known cause. The sample table holds around 70,000 clones, of which roughly 80% were seen once. Roughly 6.8% of the sample comes from the top ten. The sample comes from a study of OX40 agonist ivuxolimab in advanced cancers. Some background on the complete study: Ivuxolimab, which targeted the costimulatory receptor OX40 (CD134), was an agonistic, fully human IgG2 monoclonal antibody. Intravenous ivuxolimab was administered to patients every 2 weeks at six dose levels: 0.01, 0.1, 0.3, 1.5, 3 and 10 mg/kg. Among the 50 to 55 dose-escalation patients, around 20 had hepatocellular carcinoma, roughly 15 melanoma, 9 renal cell carcinoma and 9 head and neck cancer. A male proportion of roughly 80% and a mean age of 60 years, ranging from roughly 20 to 80, were recorded for the dose-escalation cohort. Prior anti-PD-1, anti-PD-L1 or anti-CTLA-4 therapy was permitted, and checkpoint inhibitors had been received by approximately 39% of dose-escalation patients. Partial responses occurred in three dose-escalation patients, of whom one had hepatocellular carcinoma and two had cutaneous melanoma. The purpose of peripheral TCRbeta sequencing was to test whether ivuxolimab changed TCR sequence diversity and led to clonal T-cell expansion. The paper describes the monotherapy dose-escalation part (N of about 47 patients) of the phase I trial of ivuxolimab.

From a lookup of the germline V gene, CDR1 and CDR2 are SGHRS and YFSETQ. The V end gives up 4 bases and the J end 2 bases, leaving 2 bases in the junction not matched to a gene. Spanning cysteine to phenylalanine, the CDR3 consists of 13 amino acids. Of the read, only the CDR3 DNA is kept; its 39 bases are in frame from base 1. Patients with a history of autoimmune disease or receiving systemic immunosuppression were excluded from the trial. Peripheral blood for TCR sequencing was collected from all dose cohorts at baseline, on cycle 4 day 1, and on cycle 7 day 1. The samples were taken from a phase I, first-in-human, multicenter, open-label dose-escalation trial of ivuxolimab. Adults with locally advanced or metastatic melanoma, renal cell carcinoma, hepatocellular carcinoma or head and neck squamous cell carcinoma were enrolled in the trial. Before TCR sequencing, CD4+ T cells and CD8+ T cells were sorted from peripheral blood as separate populations.

The paper's findings and limits, for the study overall: Antigen specificity was not determined for the clonally expanded peripheral T cells. Low levels of normalized T-cell clonal expansion were also seen in some nonresponding patients. On average, CD8+ T cells showed more expanded clones than CD4+ T cells after ivuxolimab. Clonal expansion of both CD4+ and CD8+ blood T cells was observed from baseline to week 6 at doses 0.1 to 3.0 mg/kg. In the 0.1-3.0 mg/kg groups, partial responders had among the lowest normalized peripheral clonal expansion, particularly in CD8+ T cells.

Recombination linked TRBV5-1 to TRBJ1-2; 7 junctional bases match TRBD1. The clonotype was recovered from an adult with an advanced solid tumor such as melanoma, head and neck, liver or kidney cancer. This specimen consisted of CD4+ or CD8+ T cells sorted from blood, obtained in a trial of the OX40 agonist ivuxolimab. The CDR3 protein: CASSPGQNYGYTF. The DNA is TGCGCCAGCAGCCCGGGACAGAACTATGGCTACACCTTC.